Listed below are T cell receptor beta chains from one sample, sequenced in a study of T cell responses to AZD1222 COVID-19 vaccine. Sequencing used immunoSEQ multiplex PCR; TCRdb keeps in-frame clones, though not all of them. The data show 150,000 or so clones, more than 90% seen once. The specimen comprised peripheral blood, sampled on day 0 of AZD1222 vaccination. The receptor set was obtained from an adult in good health. The CDR3 runs from the conserved cysteine through the conserved F or W. The D gene is left open where the match is weak.

TRBD1 TRBJ2-7 TRBV3-1/TRBV3-2 CASSEVRSGQGSIYEQYF
TRBD1 TRBJ1-4 TRBV3-1/TRBV3-2 CASSQSVSQGNKLFF
TRBD2 TRBJ2-1 TRBV19 CASGLGGTYNEQFF
NA TRBJ1-1 TRBV19 CASNPNTNTEAFF
NA TRBJ1-3 TRBV5-1 CASSLATSGNTIYF
TRBD1 TRBJ1-1 TRBV2 CASSALDRMLRMNTEAFF
NA TRBJ1-2 TRBV7-2 CASSLDPQKTNGYTF
TRBD1 TRBJ1-6 TRBV7-6 CASSSTITSGTANSPLHF
NA TRBJ2-3 TRBV2 CASRDSHLTDTQYF
TRBD1 TRBJ1-5 TRBV19 CASSSISRDRGGQPQHF
NA TRBJ1-2 TRBV10-3 CAIPLGTYGYTF
NA TRBJ2-7 TRBV18 CASSLDFYEQYF
TRBD1 TRBJ1-3 TRBV29-1 CSVRTGTAGNTIYF
NA TRBJ2-3 TRBV27 CASSLSRGRADQRVGTQYF
TRBD2 TRBJ2-3 TRBV19 CASSIGSGGTDTQYF
TRBD1 TRBJ1-1 TRBV28 CASSSHNRGDTEAFF
NA TRBJ1-5 TRBV28 CASSPGGLSQPQHF
NA TRBJ1-4 TRBV27 CASSLRTSLGEKLFF
NA TRBJ2-3 TRBV5-8 CASSYPSATDTQYF